Below, 27 T cell receptor beta chains from the same sample are listed, as sequenced in a study of shared clonotypes between healthy human individuals. TCRdb keeps only in-frame clones here, not all; method: immunoSEQ multiplex PCR. The sample lists about 2.5 million clones, about 90% occurring once. The source material was naive CD4+ T cells from PBMCs. The sample's subset: CD45RA+ positively selected. Every receptor here comes from a man younger than 35 in good health. Some clones in this sample may be carry-over from other donors' samples.

The V call is TRBV11-3, the J call TRBJ2-1; D not certain. V shed 9 bases and J shed 8 bases, with 11 bases lying between them. CDR1 is SGHNT and CDR2 is YENEEA in the germline V gene. The CDR3 totals 11 residues. CDR3 nucleotide sequence: TGTGCCAGGTCCGGTTGTTATGAGCAGTTCTTC. Translation: CARSGCYEQFF.

The CDR3 nucleotides are TGTGCCAGCTCACCCGGAGTACAGGATGGCTACACCTTC. Its protein is CASSPGVQDGYTF. The chain joins TRBV18 to TRBJ1-2, with D possibly being TRBD1 (5 bases). CDR3 length equals 13 residues. Trimming took 3 bases from V and 6 from J, leaving 11 bases between them. Per germline, CDR1 KGHSH and CDR2 LQKENI. The whole variable domain, remainder taken from reference TRBV18 and TRBJ1-2, is NAGVMQNPRHLVRRRGQEARLRCSPMKGHSHVYWYRQLPEEGLKFMVYLQKENIIDESGMPKERFSAEFPKEGPSILRIQQVVRGDSAAYFCASSPGVQDGYTFGSGTRLTVV.

The chain carries TRBV6-1 and TRBJ2-7; 10 bases are a match to TRBD1. The CDR3 length is 15 residues. The J segment lost 4 bases and the V segment lost 2 bases, leaving 5 bases of the junction unmatched. The germline V gene has CDR1 MNHNS and CDR2 SASEGT. The CDR3 loop is CASSEPGQGIYEQYF. The CDR3 region has the DNA TGTGCCAGCAGTGAACCGGGACAGGGGATTTACGAGCAGTACTTC.

The chain couples TRBV18 to TRBJ1-1; 9 bases line up with TRBD1. This CDR3 is built from 13 residues. Germline V gene data show CDR1 as KGHSH and CDR2 as LQKENI. The J segment lost 8 bases and the V segment lost 4 bases, leaving 5 bases of the junction unmatched. CDR3 sequence (DNA): TGTGCCAGCTCACGGGACAGGGACGGGGAAGCTTTCTTT. Residues: CASSRDRDGEAFF. Full variable domain (remainder filled in from reference TRBV18 and TRBJ1-1): NAGVMQNPRHLVRRRGQEARLRCSPMKGHSHVYWYRQLPEEGLKFMVYLQKENIIDESGMPKERFSAEFPKEGPSILRIQQVVRGDSAAYFCASSRDRDGEAFFGQGTRLTVV.

This clone was found once. The rearrangement uses TRBV10-2 and TRBJ2-3; D is ambiguous. Trimming removed 6 bases from V and 0 bases from J, with 4 bases in between. The CDR3 covers 12 residues. CDR1 is WSHSY and CDR2 is SAAADI in the germline V gene. CDR3 DNA sequence: TGCGCCAGCAGGAGCAGCACAGATACGCAGTATTTT. This encodes CASRSSTDTQYF.

In the case of this clone: This sample also contains other DNA sequences that code for the same CDR3. The chain is built from TRBV19 and TRBJ2-5; tentative D call: TRBD1 (5 bases). The CDR3 sequence is 11 residues long. CDR1 LNHDA and CDR2 SQIVND come from the germline V gene (reference sequence). V gave up 3 bases and J gave up 7 bases, with 6 bases separating them. Here the CDR3 reads CASSIQGTQYF. The CDR3 DNA reads TGTGCCAGTAGTATCCAGGGGACCCAGTACTTC.

The chain employs TRBV7-2 and TRBJ2-7; 7 positions match TRBD2. CDR3 length equals 13 residues. V was clipped by 7 bases and J by 1 base; unmatched bases: 4. CDR1 is SGHTA and CDR2 is FQGNSA in the germline V gene. Here the CDR3 reads CASTLGGSYEQYF. The CDR3 DNA sequence: TGTGCCAGCACCCTGGGGGGGTCCTACGAGCAGTACTTC.

The CDR3 region has the DNA TGCAGTGCCCAGATTGACTATGGCTACACCTTC. This translates into CSAQIDYGYTF. This sequence joins TRBV20-1 and TRBJ1-2; D not certain. The V and J ends lost 6 bases and 3 bases respectively, with 8 bases between them. The CDR3 has 11 residues. The germline gives CDR1 DFQATT, CDR2 SNEGSKA (reference sequence).

The V gene is TRBV7-9, the J gene TRBJ2-2; 8 bases are shared with TRBD2. Germline assignment: CDR1 SEHNR and CDR2 FQNEAQ (reference sequence). V trimming: 5 bases; J trimming: 5 bases; junction bases outside the gene matches: 10. The CDR3 runs 16 residues. Here the CDR3 reads CASSPWSGSGTGELFF. In nucleotides, the CDR3 is TGTGCCAGCAGCCCCTGGAGCGGGAGTGGGACCGGGGAGCTGTTTTTT.

The chain employs TRBV5-1 and TRBJ2-2; TRBD2 might be the D (5 bases). This CDR3 comprises 14 residues. Between the trimmed V and J ends, which lost 0 bases and 7 bases, there was a span of 10 bases. Germline assignment: CDR1 SGHRS and CDR2 YFSETQ. CDR3 nucleotides: TGCGCCAGCAGCTTGGCTAGCCGGGTCGGGGAGCTGTTTTTT. Translating gives CASSLASRVGELFF.

This chain connects TRBV4-2 to TRBJ2-7; no definite D call. This CDR3 comprises 14 residues. CDR1 is LGHNA and CDR2 is YNFKEQ in the germline V gene. V was shortened by 0 bases and J by 4 bases, with 10 bases between the two germline ends. The DNA of the CDR3 is TGTGCCAGCAGCCAAGAGGCCGGGCCGTACGAGCAGTACTTC. It encodes CASSQEAGPYEQYF.

A word on this clone: This specimen includes other DNA sequences encoding the same CDR3. The chain links TRBV6-6 to TRBJ1-3; D gene unclear. This CDR3 is built from 15 residues. V was shortened by 2 bases and J by 0 bases, with 8 bases between the two germline ends. The germline V gene encodes CDR1 MNHNY and CDR2 SVGAGI (reference sequence). Here the CDR3 reads CASSYSSSSGNTIYF. The CDR3 DNA follows: TGTGCCAGCAGTTACAGTTCTAGCTCTGGAAACACCATATATTTT.

The gene calls are TRBV4-3 and TRBJ2-3; D is ambiguous. Germline CDR1 reads LGHNA; CDR2 reads YSLEER. Trimming shortened V by 4 bases and J by 4 bases, and 9 bases separated the two germline ends. This CDR3 has 13 residues. CDR3: CASSPGPSDTQYF. The CDR3 DNA reads as TGCGCCAGCAGCCCAGGTCCCTCAGATACGCAGTATTTT.

This chain links TRBV18 with TRBJ2-7, with D hard to call. V was cut by 1 base and J by 5 bases, with 9 bases left in between. Germline V CDR1 and CDR2: KGHSH, LQKENI. The CDR3 covers 13 residues. The CDR3 loop is CASSPLGKHEQYF. In nucleotides, the CDR3 is TGTGCCAGCTCACCACTTGGGAAGCACGAGCAGTACTTC.

The chain is built from TRBV6-4 and TRBJ2-3; D is unresolved. V shed 6 bases and J shed 0 bases, with 10 bases lying between them. Germline-derived CDR1 and CDR2 are MRHNA and SNTAGT. The CDR3 length is 14 residues. CDR3 DNA: TGTGCCAGCAGCTCAGAATACAGCACAGATACGCAGTATTTT. Encoded protein: CASSSEYSTDTQYF.

The V call is TRBV27, the J call TRBJ2-2; D ambiguous. The V end was cut by 2 bases, the J end by 2 bases, with 6 bases between. The CDR3 runs to 14 residues. Germline V gene sequence: CDR1 MNHEY, CDR2 SMNVEV (reference sequence). CDR3 loop: CASSLVFNTGELFF. CDR3 sequence (DNA): TGTGCCAGCAGTTTAGTTTTCAACACCGGGGAGCTGTTTTTT.

V usage is TRBV4-3 and J usage is TRBJ1-5; 8 bases fit TRBD1. Germline values: CDR1 LGHNA, CDR2 YSLEER. CDR3 length equals 14 residues. V shed 5 bases, J shed 5 bases, and the junction held 5 bases outside the gene matches. The CDR3 spells CASSATGGHQPQHF. The CDR3 nucleotides read TGCGCCAGCAGCGCCACAGGGGGACATCAGCCCCAGCATTTT.

Note on this clone: Other DNA sequences in the same sample also yield this CDR3. The chain couples TRBV5-1 to TRBJ1-1, with 7 bases aligning to TRBD1. V was clipped by 2 bases and J by 5 bases; unmatched bases: 3. Looked up from germline, CDR1 is SGHRS and CDR2 is YFSETQ. The CDR3 extends over 13 amino acids. The CDR3, as DNA: TGCGCCAGCAGCTTTCAGGGGGGGACTGAAGCTTTCTTT. Its translation: CASSFQGGTEAFF. Variable domain in full (rest from reference TRBV5-1 and TRBJ1-1): KAGVTQTPRYLIKTRGQQVTLSCSPISGHRSVSWYQQTPGQGLQFLFEYFSETQRNKGNFPGRFSGRQFSNSRSEMNVSTLELGDSALYLCASSFQGGTEAFFGQGTRLTVV.

This rearrangement joins TRBV5-4 to TRBJ2-2; 9 bases agree with TRBD2. Germline V lookup: CDR1 SGHNT, CDR2 YYREEE (reference sequence). This CDR3 comprises 16 residues. With 0 bases clipped from V and 5 bases from J, the junction kept 5 bases outside the gene matches. CDR3 amino acids: CASSLGLAGQTGELFF. In nucleotides, the CDR3 is TGTGCCAGCAGCTTGGGGCTAGCGGGACAGACCGGGGAGCTGTTTTTT.

This clone was seen a handful of times. The chain recombines TRBV6-1 with TRBJ1-1, with 7 bases that match TRBD1. Germline V lookup: CDR1 MNHNS, CDR2 SASEGT. The CDR3 contains 13 residues. Trimming at V came to 6 bases and at J to 6 bases, leaving 7 bases not matched to a gene. CDR3: CASRPTGSAEAFF. The CDR3 nucleotides read TGTGCCAGCAGACCGACAGGGAGCGCTGAAGCTTTCTTT.

The CDR3 nucleotides read TGTGCCAGCACCGTAAGCAATCAGCCCCAGCATTTT. Amino acids: CASTVSNQPQHF. The chain recombines TRBV6-1 with TRBJ1-5; D unresolved. This CDR3 spans 12 amino acids. Germline lookup yields CDR1 MNHNS and CDR2 SASEGT. The V gene lost 7 bases and the J gene lost 1 base, with 5 bases spanning the gap.

This chain links TRBV5-8 with TRBJ1-1; D ambiguous. V lost 7 bases to trimming and J lost 10 bases, with 11 bases between them. Germline assignment: CDR1 SGHTS and CDR2 YDEGEE. CDR3 length equals 10 residues. CDR3 DNA sequence: TGTGCCAGCTCAATAAGAAGAGCTTTCTTT. Amino acid sequence: CASSIRRAFF.

With regard to this clone: The sample carries other DNA sequences with the same CDR3. This rearrangement joins TRBV18 to TRBJ1-2, with D maybe TRBD1 (6 bases). The V end was cut by 2 bases, the J end by 4 bases, with 8 bases between. Germline V gives CDR1 KGHSH, CDR2 LQKENI. The CDR3 has 13 amino acids. The CDR3 nucleotides read TGTGCCAGCTCACCAGGGGGCGCCTATGGCTACACCTTC. It yields the protein CASSPGGAYGYTF.

The J gene is TRBJ1-2, the V gene TRBV28, with TRBD1 as a possible D gene (5 bases). The germline V and J ends were trimmed by 5 bases and 8 bases, with 15 bases remaining between them. Looked up from germline, CDR1 is MDHEN and CDR2 is SYDVKM. The CDR3 consists of 13 residues. This CDR3 is CASSQGHSEGYTF. DNA for the CDR3: TGTGCCAGCAGTCAGGGCCACTCGGAGGGCTACACCTTC.

V is TRBV30 and J is TRBJ2-1, with D unresolved. The CDR3 is 12 residues long. CDR1 and CDR2 (germline): GTSNPN, SVGIG (reference sequence). V lost 0 bases and J lost 4, with 4 bases in between. The CDR3 reads CAWSVWYNEQFF. The CDR3 bases are TGTGCCTGGAGTGTATGGTACAATGAGCAGTTCTTC.

This rearrangement joins TRBV20-1 to TRBJ1-1; D is unclear. Trimming took off 3 bases at V and 8 bases at J, with 7 bases between the two ends. The CDR3 is made up of 10 amino acids. The germline V gene has CDR1 DFQATT and CDR2 SNEGSKA (reference sequence). CDR3 sequence (DNA): TGCAGTGCTAGGAGTAGGGAAGCTTTCTTT. As protein: CSARSREAFF.

The chain uses TRBV11-3 and TRBJ2-5; the match to TRBD1 covers 8 bases. The germline CDR1 and CDR2 sequences are SGHNT and YENEEA. The ends lost 1 base at V and 5 bases at J; junction bases unmatched: 6. The CDR3 is 15 residues long. The CDR3 DNA reads as TGTGCCAGCAGCTTAGGTTCGGGACAGGTGGAGACCCAGTACTTC. Protein sequence: CASSLGSGQVETQYF.